The TCR beta chain described here comes from a study of blood T cell repertoires in COVID-19. Across the study: Specimens from acute and convalescent COVID-19 originated in the United States, Italy and Spain. From T cells, B-cell-depleted T cells, or PBMCs came the material, which was cDNA or gDNA.

TCRdb's table, derived via immunoSEQ multiplex PCR, lists solely in-frame clones and lacks some. Among tens of thousands of clones listed, approximately 90% were seen once. Germline CDR1 reads SQVTM; CDR2 reads ANQGSEA. This CDR3 spans 12 amino acids. Trimming took 5 bases from V and 4 from J, leaving 11 bases between them. V gene TRBV29-1 combines with J gene TRBJ1-1; no firm D call. The receptor was derived from a man between 60 and 75 years old with acute or convalescent COVID-19. Sequenced sample: peripheral blood. As DNA, the CDR3 is TGCAGCGTTCCACCTCGAGGCACTGAAGCTTTCTTT. As protein: CSVPPRGTEAFF.